Each of the 8 T cell receptor beta chains below was sequenced from the same sample in a study of blood T cell repertoires in COVID-19. Generated by immunoSEQ multiplex PCR, the TCRdb table keeps only in-frame clones and is missing some. This table holds over 250,000 clones, over 85% found once. The sequenced sample was PBMCs or T cells enriched from blood (not recorded which). These receptors originate from a man aged 60-69 years who had recovered from COVID-19.

The chain joins TRBV18 to TRBJ2-7; 7 nucleotides agree with TRBD2. Losses at the gene ends were 3 bases for V and 2 bases for J; bases not matched to a gene: 4. This CDR3 is built from 14 residues. Germline V lookup: CDR1 KGHSH, CDR2 LQKENI. The CDR3 region has the DNA TGTGCCAGCTCACCCTTGCGGGGGACCTACGAGCAGTACTTC. Protein product: CASSPLRGTYEQYF.

This clone was detected only once. DNA of the CDR3: TGTGCCTGGAGTACCACTAGCGGGCCTTTAGATACGCAGTATTTT. Protein: CAWSTTSGPLDTQYF. J is TRBJ2-3 and V is TRBV30; 9 nucleotides agree with TRBD2. CDR3 length equals 15 residues. Trimming removed 2 bases from V and 5 bases from J; junction bases left unmatched: 8. CDR1 is GTSNPN and CDR2 is SVGIG in the germline V gene (reference sequence).

V gene TRBV27 combines with J gene TRBJ1-6; maybe TRBD1 (6 bases). Trimming removed 5 bases at V and 7 bases at J, with 15 bases between. The V gene's germline CDR1 is MNHEY and CDR2 SMNVEV (reference sequence). There are 15 residues in the CDR3. The CDR3 loop reads CASSLGGPNNSPLHF. CDR3 nucleotide sequence: TGTGCCAGCAGTCTAGGGGGACCCAACAATTCACCCCTCCACTTT.

In this sample, this clone turned up once. The chain employs TRBV7-3 and TRBJ2-2; D remains unclear. This CDR3 is built from 12 residues. Trimming pared 6 bases from V and 7 bases from J, leaving 9 bases between. CDR1 and CDR2 (germline): SGHTA, FQGTGA. Written as DNA, the CDR3 is TGTGCCAGCAGAAGCAGACTCGGGGAGCTGTTTTTT. Its translation: CASRSRLGELFF.

The rearrangement uses TRBV7-2 and TRBJ1-4; D remains ambiguous. CDR1 is SGHTA, CDR2 FQGNSA, per germline. The ends were cut back, 5 bases at V and 7 bases at J, with 17 bases in the middle. CDR3 length equals 15 residues. CDR3 sequence reads: CASSPGRRPSEKLFF. CDR3 nucleotide sequence: TGTGCCAGCAGCCCTGGGCGACGGCCGTCTGAAAAACTGTTTTTT.

The chain employs TRBV6-5 and TRBJ2-1, with D hard to call. Germline CDR1 reads MNHEY; CDR2 reads SVGAGI. Trimming cost V 0 bases and J 10 bases, with 7 bases left between them. The CDR3 has 12 amino acids. CDR3: CASSYSREEQFF. In DNA, the CDR3 is TGTGCCAGCAGTTACTCGAGAGAGGAGCAGTTCTTC.

The CDR3 sequence is CSVRRGGLTGELFF. Written as DNA, the CDR3 is TGCAGCGTTCGGCGGGGGGGCCTTACCGGGGAGCTGTTTTTT. J is TRBJ2-2 and V is TRBV29-1, with TRBD2 matching 9 bases. The CDR3 extends over 14 amino acids. V lost 5 bases to trimming and J lost 5 bases; unmatched junction nucleotides: 6. CDR1 and CDR2 (germline): SQVTM, ANQGSEA.

The chain links TRBV3-1 (or the pseudogene TRBV3-2) to TRBJ1-2, with D unresolved. The V gene's germline CDR1 is LGHDT and CDR2 YNNKEL (reference sequence). V was clipped by 2 bases and J by 7 bases, with 5 bases between them. The CDR3 runs 11 residues. The CDR3 DNA sequence: TGTGCCAGCAGCCAAAATCGTGGCTACACCTTC. Amino acids: CASSQNRGYTF.